What follows are 25 T cell receptor beta chains derived from one specimen sequenced in a study of blood T cell repertoires in COVID-19. TCRdb's copy holds only in-frame clones and misses some; the assay was immunoSEQ multiplex PCR. The sample has 310,000 or so clones, about 88% seen once; the top ten hold around a tenth. The specimen sequenced was PBMCs or T cells enriched from blood (not recorded which). These receptor sequences come from a woman between 35 and 50 years old who had recovered from COVID-19.

On this clone: One junction end does not reproduce the germline sequence, and a read error may be involved. The chain couples TRBV2 to TRBJ1-4; 10 bases match TRBD1. The CDR3 has 20 residues. Germline values: CDR1 SNHLY, CDR2 FYNNEI. CDR3 coding DNA: TGTGCCAGCAGTGAAGCGGGGACAGGGGTCCTAATTTCAACTAATGAAAAATTGTTTTTT. Translated, it gives CASSEAGTGVLISTNEKLFF.

The chain carries TRBV7-9 and TRBJ1-6; 7 nucleotides line up with TRBD1. The CDR3 extends over 15 amino acids. Unmatched junction bases numbered 9, after V lost 5 bases and J lost 8 bases. CDR1 SEHNR and CDR2 FQNEAQ come from the germline V gene (reference sequence). This chain's CDR3 is CASSPFTGVDSPLHF. In DNA, the CDR3 is TGTGCCAGCAGCCCTTTTACAGGGGTAGATTCACCCCTCCACTTT.

J is TRBJ2-1 and V is TRBV3-1 (or the pseudogene TRBV3-2), with 14 bases that match TRBD2. V lost 4 bases and J lost 13; bases outside the gene matches: 6. The CDR3 length is 14 residues. Per germline, CDR1 LGHDT and CDR2 YNNKEL (reference sequence). CDR3 residues: CASSPGLAGAIQFF. The CDR3 DNA follows: TGTGCCAGCAGCCCGGGACTAGCGGGAGCGATTCAGTTCTTC.

The genes are TRBV12-3 or TRBV12-4 and TRBJ1-2; D gene unclear. V shed 3 bases and J shed 7 bases, with 12 bases lying between them. This CDR3 contains 13 residues. CDR3: CASSLEVLSGYTF. The CDR3 DNA sequence: TGTGCCAGCAGTTTGGAGGTTTTGAGTGGCTACACCTTC.

This chain joins TRBV11-3 and TRBJ1-1; D unresolved. The germline V gene has CDR1 SGHNT and CDR2 YENEEA. Trimming cost V 2 bases and J 0 bases, with 7 bases left between them. The CDR3 sequence is 14 residues long. CDR3 coding DNA: TGTGCCAGCAGCTTATCAGGATTGAACACTGAAGCTTTCTTT. Its translation: CASSLSGLNTEAFF.

The chain is built from TRBV4-2 and TRBJ2-5, with TRBD2 matching over 11 bases. The CDR3 extends over 16 amino acids. Unmatched junction bases numbered 6, after V lost 1 base and J lost 5 bases. Per the germline V gene, CDR1 is LGHNA and CDR2 is YNFKEQ. The DNA for the CDR3 is TGTGCCAGCAGCCAAGCGACTAGCGGGACGGAGGAGACCCAGTACTTC. Its translation: CASSQATSGTEETQYF.

V usage is TRBV24-1 and J usage is TRBJ2-1, with D uncertain. The CDR3 sequence is 16 residues long. Germline CDR1 is KGHDR and CDR2 is SFDVKD. Trimming left V 4 bases short and J 0 bases short, with 12 bases between. CDR3 region: CATSESSSFSYNEQFF. As DNA, the CDR3 is TGTGCCACCAGTGAAAGTAGCTCGTTCTCCTACAATGAGCAGTTCTTC.

This rearrangement joins TRBV2 to TRBJ2-3; possible D gene TRBD1, 6 bases. Germline V gene sequence: CDR1 SNHLY, CDR2 FYNNEI. There are 13 residues in the CDR3. Trimming removed 6 bases at V and 3 bases at J, with 10 bases between. The CDR3 DNA reads TGTGCCAGCAGCACCCAGGGGACAGATACGCAGTATTTT. Protein sequence: CASSTQGTDTQYF. The entire variable domain, with the rest obtained from reference TRBV2 and TRBJ2-3, is as follows: EPEVTQTPSHQVTQMGQEVILRCVPISNHLYFYWYRQILGQKVEFLVSFYNNEISEKSEIFDDQFSVERPDGSNFTLKIRSTKLEDSAMYFCASSTQGTDTQYFGPGTRLTVL.

The genes are TRBV7-2 and TRBJ2-3; TRBD1 matches at 8 bases. V was clipped by 3 bases and J by 5 bases; unmatched bases: 7. In germline, CDR1 is SGHTA, CDR2 FQGNSA. CDR3 length: 15 residues. For the CDR3, the DNA is TGTGCCAGCAGCTTCACCGGACAGGGTTTAGATACGCAGTATTTT. Its translation: CASSFTGQGLDTQYF. Based on the CDR3 plus reference TRBV7-2 and TRBJ2-3, the full variable domain is GAGVSQSPSNKVTEKGKDVELRCDPISGHTALYWYRQSLGQGLEFLIYFQGNSAPDKSGLPSDRFSAERTGGSVSTLTIQRTQQEDSAVYLCASSFTGQGLDTQYFGPGTRLTVL.

V usage is TRBV19 and J usage is TRBJ1-1, with D unclear. Germline V lookup: CDR1 LNHDA, CDR2 SQIVND (reference sequence). This CDR3 spans 13 amino acids. V was trimmed by 3 bases and J by 0 bases, leaving 5 bases between them. The CDR3 DNA reads TGTGCCAGTAGTATGGCCCTGAACACTGAAGCTTTCTTT. Translating it yields CASSMALNTEAFF.

J is TRBJ1-5 and V is TRBV10-2; TRBD1 agrees at 7 bases. This CDR3 contains 18 residues. Trimming removed 3 bases from V and 0 bases from J; junction bases left unmatched: 11. CDR1 and CDR2 (germline): WSHSY, SAAADI. CDR3 amino acids: CASSESPLRGYSNQPQHF. CDR3 DNA: TGCGCCAGCAGTGAATCGCCTCTCAGGGGGTATAGCAATCAGCCCCAGCATTTT.

The chain combines TRBV30 with TRBJ2-7; D is unclear. The CDR3 has 12 residues. Looked up from germline, CDR1 is GTSNPN and CDR2 is SVGIG (reference sequence). Deletions cut 2 bases from V and 2 bases from J, with 7 bases between. CDR3 loop: CAWSSSPYEQYF. In nucleotides, the CDR3 is TGTGCCTGGAGTTCGAGTCCCTACGAGCAGTACTTC.

In its sample, this clone was seen once. The chain employs TRBV7-3 and TRBJ2-2; 9 nucleotides align to TRBD2. Germline CDR1 reads SGHTA; CDR2 reads FQGTGA. CDR3 size: 16 residues. V shed 6 bases and J 6 bases; nucleotides not matched to a gene: 11. CDR3 sequence (DNA): TGTGCCAGCAGATCCGGGGGTAGCGGGAGACCCGGGGAGCTGTTTTTT. As protein: CASRSGGSGRPGELFF.

This chain connects TRBV9 to TRBJ1-1; 7 bases map to TRBD1. The CDR3 extends over 16 amino acids. Germline CDR1 SGDLS, CDR2 YYNGEE. V gave up 1 base and J gave up 5 bases; unmatched junction bases: 11. Written as DNA, the CDR3 is TGTGCCAGCAGCGTACAGGGGGTCGGGGTCGGGACTGAAGCTTTCTTT. Amino acids: CASSVQGVGVGTEAFF. Full variable domain (outside the CDR3, taken from reference TRBV9 and TRBJ1-1): DSGVTQTPKHLITATGQRVTLRCSPRSGDLSVYWYQQSLDQGLQFLIQYYNGEERAKGNILERFSAQQFPDLHSELNLSSLELGDSALYFCASSVQGVGVGTEAFFGQGTRLTVV.

V gene TRBV7-9 combines with J gene TRBJ1-3; D call uncertain. This CDR3 comprises 12 residues. Germline V gene lookup returns CDR1 SEHNR and CDR2 FQNEAQ (reference sequence). The ends were cut back, 5 bases at V and 6 bases at J, with 8 bases in the middle. CDR3 DNA sequence: TGTGCCAGCAGCCCTGACTTAAACACCATATATTTT. Its translation: CASSPDLNTIYF.

The J gene is TRBJ1-1, the V gene TRBV3-1 (or the pseudogene TRBV3-2); the D gene is possibly TRBD1 (6 bases). V lost 1 base and J 0 bases, leaving 21 bases between the germline ends. Germline V gene lookup returns CDR1 LGHDT and CDR2 YNNKEL (reference sequence). This CDR3 spans 19 amino acids. In DNA form, the CDR3 reads TGTGCCAGCAGCCAAGTTCAAGGGTCTCGAGGGGGTTTGAACACTGAAGCTTTCTTT. It specifies CASSQVQGSRGGLNTEAFF.

This sequence joins TRBV7-2 and TRBJ2-1; 8 bases map to TRBD1. The germline V gene has CDR1 SGHTA and CDR2 FQGNSA. This CDR3 comprises 16 residues. With 5 bases clipped from V and 7 bases from J, the junction kept 13 bases outside the gene matches. CDR3 sequence: CASSPLLTGAQNEQFF. The CDR3 region has the DNA TGTGCCAGCAGCCCGCTCCTGACAGGGGCACAGAATGAGCAGTTCTTC.

This chain connects TRBV30 to TRBJ2-7; TRBD1 matches at 8 bases. The V gene end was trimmed by 2 bases and the J gene end by 4 bases; junction bases not matched to a gene: 16. The CDR3 has 17 residues. Germline lookup yields CDR1 GTSNPN and CDR2 SVGIG (reference sequence). CDR3 protein: CAWSPRGTGLISYEQYF. CDR3 bases: TGTGCCTGGAGTCCCCGCGGGACAGGCCTCATCTCTTACGAGCAGTACTTC.

The J gene is TRBJ2-2, the V gene TRBV19, with TRBD1 matching 7 bases. With V trimmed by 3 bases and J by 9 bases, 4 bases remained unmatched. The germline V gene encodes CDR1 LNHDA and CDR2 SQIVND (reference sequence). The CDR3 is 13 residues long. The CDR3 sequence is CASSMAGGWELFF. The CDR3 bases are TGTGCCAGTAGTATGGCAGGGGGATGGGAGCTGTTTTTT. Looking up the rest from reference TRBV19 and TRBJ2-2 gives the full variable domain: DGGITQSPKYLFRKEGQNVTLSCEQNLNHDAMYWYRQDPGQGLRLIYYSQIVNDFQKGDIAEGYSVSREKKESFPLTVTSAQKNPTAFYLCASSMAGGWELFFGEGSRLTVL.

The J gene is TRBJ1-6, the V gene TRBV12-3 or TRBV12-4; the match to TRBD1 covers 10 bases. V shed 11 bases and J 9 bases; nucleotides not matched to a gene: 4. CDR3 length: 12 amino acids. CDR3 sequence: CAAGTGVSPLHF. CDR3 in DNA: TGTGCCGCCGGGACAGGGGTTTCACCCCTCCACTTT.

V and J are TRBV21-1 and TRBJ1-4; the table assigns TRBD1, which was not confirmed against the DNA. TRBV21-1 is noted as a pseudogene. This CDR3 has 19 amino acids. CDR3 sequence (DNA): TGTGCCAGCAGCAAGGTAAGGGACAGGGGGCCGTTAGGTAATGAAAAACTGTTTTTT. Translating gives CASSKVRDRGPLGNEKLFF.

The CDR3 loop is CASRVHRLDGYTF. The CDR3 nucleotides are TGTGCCAGCAGGGTACATCGTCTGGATGGCTACACCTTC. The chain uses TRBV6-5 and TRBJ1-2; D unresolved. Germline V gives CDR1 MNHEY, CDR2 SVGAGI. The CDR3 consists of 13 residues. Deletions cut 6 bases from V and 6 bases from J, with 14 bases between.

The chain's CDR3 is CASSEGLAGIETQYF. CDR3 DNA sequence: TGTGCCAGCAGTGAGGGACTAGCGGGAATTGAGACCCAGTACTTC. The chain employs TRBV6-1 and TRBJ2-5; TRBD2 matches at 13 bases. The germline V gene has CDR1 MNHNS and CDR2 SASEGT. V lost 3 bases and J lost 5; bases outside the gene matches: 3. The CDR3 extends over 15 amino acids.

This chain uses TRBV4-1 with TRBJ2-3; tentative D call: TRBD1 (5 bases). This CDR3 is built from 18 residues. V lost 0 bases to trimming and J lost 2 bases, with 18 bases between them. Looked up from germline, CDR1 is MGHRA and CDR2 is YSYEKL. CDR3 loop: CASSQDQGRVGVTDTQYF. CDR3 DNA: TGCGCCAGCAGCCAAGATCAGGGCAGGGTAGGGGTCACAGATACGCAGTATTTT.

V usage is TRBV30 and J usage is TRBJ2-6; 8 nucleotides line up with TRBD1. The J segment lost 3 bases and the V segment lost 2 bases, leaving 6 bases of the junction unmatched. The CDR3 totals 16 residues. The germline gives CDR1 GTSNPN, CDR2 SVGIG (reference sequence). The CDR3 DNA reads TGTGCCTGGAGTTATCAGGGGGCGGATGGGGCCAACGTCCTGACTTTC. Its translation is CAWSYQGADGANVLTF.